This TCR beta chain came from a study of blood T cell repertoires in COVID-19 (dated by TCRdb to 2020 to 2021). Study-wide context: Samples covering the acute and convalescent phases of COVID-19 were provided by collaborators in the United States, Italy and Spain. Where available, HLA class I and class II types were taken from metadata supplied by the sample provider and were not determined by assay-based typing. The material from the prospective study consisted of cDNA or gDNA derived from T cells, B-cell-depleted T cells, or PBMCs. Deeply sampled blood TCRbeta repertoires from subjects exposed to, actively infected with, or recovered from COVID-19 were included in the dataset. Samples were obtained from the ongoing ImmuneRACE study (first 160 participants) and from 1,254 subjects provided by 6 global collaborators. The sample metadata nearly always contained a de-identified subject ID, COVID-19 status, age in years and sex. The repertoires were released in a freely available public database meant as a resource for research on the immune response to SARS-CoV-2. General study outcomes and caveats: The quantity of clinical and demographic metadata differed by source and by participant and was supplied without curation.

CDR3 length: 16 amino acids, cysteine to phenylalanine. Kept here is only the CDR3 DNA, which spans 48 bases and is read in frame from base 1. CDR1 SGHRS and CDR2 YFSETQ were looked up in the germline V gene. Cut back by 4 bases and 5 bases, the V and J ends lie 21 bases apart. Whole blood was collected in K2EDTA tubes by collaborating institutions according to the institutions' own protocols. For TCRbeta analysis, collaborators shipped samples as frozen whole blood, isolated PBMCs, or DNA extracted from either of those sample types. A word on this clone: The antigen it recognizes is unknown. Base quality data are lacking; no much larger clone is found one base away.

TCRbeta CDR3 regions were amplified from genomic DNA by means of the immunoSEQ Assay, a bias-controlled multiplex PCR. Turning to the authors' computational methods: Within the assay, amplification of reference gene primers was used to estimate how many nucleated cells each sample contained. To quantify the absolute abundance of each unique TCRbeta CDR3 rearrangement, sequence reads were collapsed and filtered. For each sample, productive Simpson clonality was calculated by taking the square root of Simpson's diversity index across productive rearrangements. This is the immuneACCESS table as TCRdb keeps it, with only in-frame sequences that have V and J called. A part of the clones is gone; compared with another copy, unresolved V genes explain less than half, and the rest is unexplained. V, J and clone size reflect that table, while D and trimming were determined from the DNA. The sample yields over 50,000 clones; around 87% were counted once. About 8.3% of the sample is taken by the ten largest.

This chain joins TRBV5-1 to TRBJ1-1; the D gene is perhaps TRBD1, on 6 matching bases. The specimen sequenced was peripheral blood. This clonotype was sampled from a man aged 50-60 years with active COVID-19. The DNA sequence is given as TGCGCCAGCAGCCTATTGCCGGCACAGGGATTTACTGAAGCTTTCTTT. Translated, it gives CASSLLPAQGFTEAFF.